This record looks at one T cell receptor (beta chain) sequence and its context. Its specificity is unknown. These data belong to a study of radiotherapy plus CTLA-4 blockade in lung cancer. Study results and caveats: TCR clones of tumor origin grew in blood after radiotherapy plus ipilimumab.

Measured with immunoSEQ multiplex PCR; TCRdb has only the in-frame clones, and not every one. The sample has more than 100,000 clones, 85% to 90% seen once. J lost 2 bases, V lost 3 bases, and 17 bases had no gene match. The length of the CDR3 is 18 residues. Looked up from germline, CDR1 is SGHNT and CDR2 is YYREEE (reference sequence). The TCR sequence derives from a human donor with non-small cell lung cancer that progressed on radiotherapy plus ipilimumab. V is TRBV5-4 and J is TRBJ2-7; 7 bases are a match to TRBD1. This material consisted of peripheral blood, taken from a patient treated with radiotherapy plus ipilimumab. The CDR3 DNA reads as TGTGCCAGCAGCTCCCCAGAAGGGGGCGCTGGGAACGCCTACGAGCAGTACTTC. Protein: CASSSPEGGAGNAYEQYF.